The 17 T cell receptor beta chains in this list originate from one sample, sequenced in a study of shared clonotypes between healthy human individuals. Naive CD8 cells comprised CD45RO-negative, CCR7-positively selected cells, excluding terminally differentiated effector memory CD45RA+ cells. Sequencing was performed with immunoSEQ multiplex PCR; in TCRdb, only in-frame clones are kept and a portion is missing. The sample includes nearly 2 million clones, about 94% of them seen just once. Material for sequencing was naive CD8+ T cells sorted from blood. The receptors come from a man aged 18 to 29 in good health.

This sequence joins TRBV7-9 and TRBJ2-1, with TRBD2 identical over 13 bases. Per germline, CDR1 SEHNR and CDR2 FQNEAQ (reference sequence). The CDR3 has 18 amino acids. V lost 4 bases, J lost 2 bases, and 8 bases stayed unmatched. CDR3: CASSSATSGGPTYNEQFF. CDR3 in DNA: TGTGCCAGCAGCTCAGCGACTAGCGGGGGGCCAACCTACAATGAGCAGTTCTTC.

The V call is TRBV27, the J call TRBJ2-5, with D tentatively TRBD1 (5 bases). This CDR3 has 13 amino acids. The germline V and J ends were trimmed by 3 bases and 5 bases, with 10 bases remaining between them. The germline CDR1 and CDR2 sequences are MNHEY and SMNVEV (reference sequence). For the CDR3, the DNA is TGTGCCAGCAGTTTGGACACCACTGAGACCCAGTACTTC. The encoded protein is CASSLDTTETQYF.

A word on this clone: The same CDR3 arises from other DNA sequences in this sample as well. This CDR3 is CASSYSVGNEQFF. DNA of the CDR3: TGTGCCAGCAGTTACTCAGTGGGCAATGAGCAGTTCTTC. The chain employs TRBV6-5 and TRBJ2-1, with D hard to call. This CDR3 has 13 amino acids. The V gene's germline CDR1 is MNHEY and CDR2 SVGAGI. V lost 0 bases and J lost 6, with 6 bases in between.

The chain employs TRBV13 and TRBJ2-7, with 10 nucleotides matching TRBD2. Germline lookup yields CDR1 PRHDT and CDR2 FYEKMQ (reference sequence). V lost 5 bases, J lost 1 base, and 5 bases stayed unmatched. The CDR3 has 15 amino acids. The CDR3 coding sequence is TGTGCCAGCAGCCCCTCAGCGGGAGGGTCCTACGAGCAGTACTTC. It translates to CASSPSAGGSYEQYF.

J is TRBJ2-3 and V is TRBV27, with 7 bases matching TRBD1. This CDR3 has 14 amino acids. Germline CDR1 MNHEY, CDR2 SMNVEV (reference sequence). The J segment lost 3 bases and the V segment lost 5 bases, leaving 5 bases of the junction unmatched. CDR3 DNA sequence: TGTGCCAGCAGTCCCACAGGGGCAACAGATACGCAGTATTTT. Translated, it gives CASSPTGATDTQYF.

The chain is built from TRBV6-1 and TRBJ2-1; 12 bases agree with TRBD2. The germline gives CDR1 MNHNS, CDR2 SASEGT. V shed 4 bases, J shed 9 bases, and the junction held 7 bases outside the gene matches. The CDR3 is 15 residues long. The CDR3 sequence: CASSVLAGGWSEQFF. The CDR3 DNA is TGTGCCAGCAGTGTACTAGCGGGAGGCTGGAGTGAGCAGTTCTTC.

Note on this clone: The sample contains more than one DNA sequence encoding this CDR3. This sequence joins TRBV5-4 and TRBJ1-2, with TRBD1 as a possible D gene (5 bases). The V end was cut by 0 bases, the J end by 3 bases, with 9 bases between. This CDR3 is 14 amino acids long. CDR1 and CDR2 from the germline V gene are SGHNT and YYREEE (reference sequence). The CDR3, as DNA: TGTGCCAGCAGCTTGGCGGGGGATGACTATGGCTACACCTTC. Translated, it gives CASSLAGDDYGYTF.

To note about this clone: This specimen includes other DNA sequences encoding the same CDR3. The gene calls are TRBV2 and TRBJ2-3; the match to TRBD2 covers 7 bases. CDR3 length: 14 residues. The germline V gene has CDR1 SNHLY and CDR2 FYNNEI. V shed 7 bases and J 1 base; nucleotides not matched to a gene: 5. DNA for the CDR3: TGTGCCAGCACCACCACTAGCGGCACAGATACGCAGTATTTT. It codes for CASTTTSGTDTQYF.

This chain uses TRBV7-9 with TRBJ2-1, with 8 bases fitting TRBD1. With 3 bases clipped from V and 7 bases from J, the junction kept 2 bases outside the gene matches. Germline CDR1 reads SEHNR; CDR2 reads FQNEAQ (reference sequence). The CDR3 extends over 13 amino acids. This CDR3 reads CASSFTGGNEQFF. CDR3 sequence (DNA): TGTGCCAGCAGCTTTACAGGGGGGAATGAGCAGTTCTTC.

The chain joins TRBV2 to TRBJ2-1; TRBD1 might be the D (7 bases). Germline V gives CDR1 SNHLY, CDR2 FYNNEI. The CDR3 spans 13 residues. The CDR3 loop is CAGGDSFYNEQFF. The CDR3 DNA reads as TGTGCTGGAGGGGACAGTTTCTACAATGAGCAGTTCTTC.

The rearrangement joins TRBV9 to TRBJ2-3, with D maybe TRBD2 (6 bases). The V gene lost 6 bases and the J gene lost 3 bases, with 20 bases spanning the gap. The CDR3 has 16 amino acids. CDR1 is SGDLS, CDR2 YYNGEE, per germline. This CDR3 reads CASTKREEGGTDTQYF. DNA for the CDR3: TGTGCCAGCACTAAGAGGGAAGAAGGAGGGACAGATACGCAGTATTTT.

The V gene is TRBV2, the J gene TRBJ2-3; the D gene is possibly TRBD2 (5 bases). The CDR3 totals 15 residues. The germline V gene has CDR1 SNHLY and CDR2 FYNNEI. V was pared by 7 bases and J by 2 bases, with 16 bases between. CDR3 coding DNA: TGTGCCAGCAACCGGGGTAGCGCTCCCACAGATACGCAGTATTTT. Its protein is CASNRGSAPTDTQYF.

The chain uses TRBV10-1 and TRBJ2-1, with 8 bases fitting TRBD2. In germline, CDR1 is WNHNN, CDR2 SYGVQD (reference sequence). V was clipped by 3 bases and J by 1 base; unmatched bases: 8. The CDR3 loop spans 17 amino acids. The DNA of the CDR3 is TGCGCCAGCAGTGATTCCCTGCGGGGGGATTCCTACAATGAGCAGTTCTTC. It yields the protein CASSDSLRGDSYNEQFF.

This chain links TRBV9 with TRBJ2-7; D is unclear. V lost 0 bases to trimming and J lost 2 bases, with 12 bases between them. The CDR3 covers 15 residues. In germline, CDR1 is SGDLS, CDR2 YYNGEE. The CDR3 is CASSVAAASTYEQYF. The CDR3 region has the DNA TGTGCCAGCAGCGTAGCCGCAGCTTCTACCTACGAGCAGTACTTC.

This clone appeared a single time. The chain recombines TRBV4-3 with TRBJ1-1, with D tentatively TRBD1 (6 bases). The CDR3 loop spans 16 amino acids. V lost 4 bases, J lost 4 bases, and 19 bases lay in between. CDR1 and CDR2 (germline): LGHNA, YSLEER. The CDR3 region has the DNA TGCGCCAGCAGCCCAAACGGGCCAGGGGAGTCCACTGAAGCTTTCTTT. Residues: CASSPNGPGESTEAFF.

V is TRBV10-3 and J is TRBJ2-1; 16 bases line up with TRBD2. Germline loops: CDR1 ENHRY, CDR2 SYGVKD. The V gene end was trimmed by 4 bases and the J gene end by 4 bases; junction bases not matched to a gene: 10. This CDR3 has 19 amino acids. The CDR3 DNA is TGTGCCATCAGTGCTCCGGGACTAGCGGGAGGGATGCTGTACAATGAGCAGTTCTTC. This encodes CAISAPGLAGGMLYNEQFF.

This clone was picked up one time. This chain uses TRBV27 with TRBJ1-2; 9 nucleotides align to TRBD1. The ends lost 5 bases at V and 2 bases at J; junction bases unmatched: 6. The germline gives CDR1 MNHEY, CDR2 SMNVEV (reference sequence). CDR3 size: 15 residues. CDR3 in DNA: TGTGCCAGCAGTCCGCGGACAGGGGTGAACTATGGCTACACCTTC. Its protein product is CASSPRTGVNYGYTF.